One and the same sample provided the 10 T cell receptor beta chains below, sequenced in a study of CD8 T cells in ankylosing spondylitis. For these receptors, no antigen is known. MiXCR, run by TCRdb on the 5' RACE reads, gives a single entry per CDR3 protein. Of about 440,000 distinct CDR3 sequences in the sample, more than 15% were seen once. Study-wide findings and caveats: The study identified a TCR beta motif of under 10 highly homologous variants that appeared characteristic of ankylosing spondylitis blood.

Specimen: blood, either unsorted or a sorted T cell fraction (not recorded which). These receptors originate from a male donor with ankylosing spondylitis.

The CDR3 DNA is TGTGCCAGCAGCAGACAGGGGTCTGACTATGGCTACACCTTC. Translating gives CASSRQGSDYGYTF. This chain links TRBV6-1 with TRBJ1-2; 8 bases match TRBD1. The CDR3 has 14 amino acids. The germline V gene has CDR1 MNHNS and CDR2 SASEGT. V was clipped by 6 bases and J by 3 bases; unmatched bases: 6.

Ten or more counts support this clonotype. The rearrangement uses TRBV20-1 and TRBJ2-1; 10 positions match TRBD2. In germline, CDR1 is DFQATT, CDR2 SNEGSKA (reference sequence). V shed 0 bases, J shed 6 bases, and the junction held 5 bases outside the gene matches. The CDR3 runs to 15 residues. The CDR3: CSARDPLAGVNEQFF. The CDR3 DNA sequence: TGCAGTGCTAGAGATCCCCTAGCGGGGGTCAATGAGCAGTTCTTC.

This clonotype was observed a handful of times. The CDR3 is CATSRDFRGLETQYF. DNA for the CDR3: TGTGCCACCAGCAGAGATTTTAGGGGGCTGGAGACCCAGTACTTC. This chain uses TRBV15 with TRBJ2-5, with 7 bases aligning to TRBD1. The CDR3 covers 15 residues. Per germline, CDR1 LNHNV and CDR2 YYDKDF (reference sequence). V lost 0 bases, J lost 5 bases, and 6 bases stayed unmatched.

There are a few counts of this clonotype. The chain is built from TRBV6-1 and TRBJ2-3, with 7 nucleotides matching TRBD1. The J segment lost 2 bases and the V segment lost 6 bases, leaving 5 bases of the junction unmatched. The CDR3 covers 14 residues. Germline assignment: CDR1 MNHNS and CDR2 SASEGT. The CDR3 DNA sequence: TGTGCCAGCAGGCCGGGACAGCCCACAGATACGCAGTATTTT. It yields the protein CASRPGQPTDTQYF.

The chain couples TRBV7-9 to TRBJ1-3, with D hard to call. V lost 6 bases and J 10 bases, leaving 13 bases between the germline ends. The CDR3 is 12 amino acids. Germline lookup yields CDR1 SEHNR and CDR2 FQNEAQ (reference sequence). CDR3 sequence: CASRRDWDTIYF. The CDR3 DNA reads as TGTGCCAGCAGGCGTGACTGGGATACCATATATTTT. Combining the CDR3 with reference TRBV7-9 and TRBJ1-3 gives the whole variable domain DTGVSQNPRHKITKRGQNVTFRCDPISEHNRLYWYRQTLGQGPEFLTYFQNEAQLEKSRLLSDRFSAERPKGSFSTLEIQRTEQGDSAMYLCASRRDWDTIYFGEGSWLTVV.

CDR3 protein: CASSASGALSSGYTF. CDR3 bases: TGTGCCAGCAGCGCTTCAGGGGCTCTAAGTTCTGGCTACACCTTC. This rearrangement joins TRBV7-9 to TRBJ1-2; TRBD1 might be the D (6 bases). The CDR3 is 15 residues long. Germline CDR1 reads SEHNR; CDR2 reads FQNEAQ (reference sequence). V was clipped by 5 bases and J by 7 bases, with 20 bases between them.

V is TRBV5-1 and J is TRBJ1-1, with no clear D. The CDR3 is 13 residues long. Per germline, CDR1 SGHRS and CDR2 YFSETQ. V was clipped by 4 bases and J by 4 bases, with 11 bases between them. In DNA form, the CDR3 reads TGCGCCAGCAGCCCCGGACGTCCCACTGAAGCTTTCTTT. Its translation is CASSPGRPTEAFF.

This clonotype appeared a few times. The chain recombines TRBV18 with TRBJ2-5; 7 nucleotides agree with TRBD1. V lost 8 bases and J lost 2; bases outside the gene matches: 5. This CDR3 region has 13 residues. The germline CDR1 and CDR2 sequences are KGHSH and LQKENI. The CDR3 coding sequence is TGTGCCAGCACCGGGACAGAACAAGAGACCCAGTACTTC. Its translation is CASTGTEQETQYF.

The rearrangement joins TRBV6-2 or TRBV6-3 to TRBJ2-7, with TRBD1 matching over 8 bases. V lost 7 bases and J lost 2; bases outside the gene matches: 1. The V gene's germline CDR1 is MNHEY and CDR2 SVGEGT. This CDR3 has 12 residues. The CDR3: CASKTGAYEQYF. The CDR3 DNA follows: TGTGCCAGCAAGACAGGGGCCTACGAGCAGTACTTC.

This clonotype was detected ten times or more. In nucleotides, the CDR3 is TGTGCCAGCAGTTTAGGCGTGCTACGCTACGAGCAGTACTTC. This codes for CASSLGVLRYEQYF. The gene calls are TRBV12-3 or TRBV12-4 and TRBJ2-7; the D is unclear. CDR3 length: 14 amino acids. Trimming removed 1 base from V and 3 bases from J, with 10 bases in between.